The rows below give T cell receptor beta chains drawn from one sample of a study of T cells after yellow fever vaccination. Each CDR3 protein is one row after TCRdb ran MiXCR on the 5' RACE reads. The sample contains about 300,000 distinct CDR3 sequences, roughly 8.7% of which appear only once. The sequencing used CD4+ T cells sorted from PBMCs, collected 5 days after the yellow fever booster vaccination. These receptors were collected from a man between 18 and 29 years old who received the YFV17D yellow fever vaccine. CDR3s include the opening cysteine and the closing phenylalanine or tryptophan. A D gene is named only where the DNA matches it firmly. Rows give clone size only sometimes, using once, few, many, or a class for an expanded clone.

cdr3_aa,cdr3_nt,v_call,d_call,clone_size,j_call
CAWSRRGNYEQYF,TGTGCCTGGAGTCGCCGGGGGAACTACGAGCAGTACTTC,TRBV30,.,few,TRBJ2-7
CASSMGCFSDTQYF,TGTGCCAGTAGTATGGGATGTTTTTCAGATACGCAGTATTTT,TRBV19,.,.,TRBJ2-3
CASSLDRVPSYNEQFF,TGTGCCAGCAGCTTAGACCGGGTCCCCTCCTACAATGAGCAGTTCTTC,TRBV7-6,.,many,TRBJ2-1
CASSPSTGGSGELFF,TGCGCCAGCAGCCCCTCGACAGGGGGATCCGGGGAGCTGTTTTTT,TRBV5-1,TRBD1,many,TRBJ2-2
CSARDLLAGASTGELFF,TGCAGTGCTAGGGACCTTTTAGCGGGGGCGAGCACCGGGGAGCTGTTTTTT,TRBV20-1,TRBD2,few,TRBJ2-2
CASSLVRTGTDTQYF,TGTGCCAGCAGCTTAGTTAGGACTGGCACAGATACGCAGTATTTT,TRBV7-2,.,many,TRBJ2-3
CSARDSRGAYEKLFF,TGCAGTGCTAGAGATTCCAGGGGCGCGTATGAAAAACTGTTTTTT,TRBV20-1,.,many,TRBJ1-4
CASSPGRDEKLFF,TGTGCCAGCAGCCCAGGACGGGATGAAAAACTGTTTTTT,TRBV4-2,.,few,TRBJ1-4
CASSRDRGYTEAFF,TGCGCCAGCAGCCGGGACAGGGGTTACACTGAAGCTTTCTTT,TRBV5-1,TRBD1,many,TRBJ1-1
CASRRGDFNQPQHF,TGTGCCAGCAGGCGGGGGGATTTCAATCAGCCCCAGCATTTT,TRBV6-5,.,few,TRBJ1-5
CASSIGLNEQFF,TGTGCCAGTAGTATAGGACTCAATGAGCAGTTCTTC,TRBV19,.,.,TRBJ2-1
CASSARGDITDTQYF,TGTGCCAGCAGCGCTCGGGGGGACATCACAGATACGCAGTATTTT,TRBV7-2,.,.,TRBJ2-3
CASSLGTESGEKLFF,TGTGCCAGCAGTTTGGGTACGGAGAGTGGAGAAAAACTGTTTTTT,TRBV12-3/TRBV12-4,.,.,TRBJ1-4
CASSREMETQYF,TGTGCCAGCAGCCGGGAGATGGAGACCCAGTACTTC,TRBV7-2,.,many,TRBJ2-5
CASSPWGRGTYEQYF,TGTGCCAGCAGCCCCTGGGGGCGGGGGACCTACGAGCAGTACTTC,TRBV3-1,.,.,TRBJ2-7
CASSYGSGVNGYTF,TGCGCCAGCAGCTATGGTTCGGGAGTCAATGGCTACACCTTC,TRBV5-1,.,.,TRBJ1-2
CAATGYGTEAFF,TGTGCCGCTACAGGGTATGGCACTGAAGCTTTCTTT,TRBV7-3,.,few,TRBJ1-1
CASSLESSGGSYNEQFF,TGTGCCAGCAGTTTAGAGTCTAGCGGGGGCTCCTACAATGAGCAGTTCTTC,TRBV27,TRBD2,.,TRBJ2-1
CASSSQTGNTIYF,TGTGCCAGCAGCTCCCAAACGGGAAACACCATATATTTT,TRBV11-1,.,few,TRBJ1-3
CASSYSIGQGRSDTQYF,TGTGCCAGCAGTTACTCGATTGGACAGGGGCGGTCAGATACGCAGTATTTT,TRBV6-2/TRBV6-3,TRBD1,few,TRBJ2-3
CASRGEDSYGYTF,TGCGCCAGCCGGGGCGAAGATAGCTATGGCTACACCTTC,TRBV5-1,.,.,TRBJ1-2
CASSLEGIGNSPIHF,TGTGCCAGCTCCCTCGAAGGGATCGGGAATTCACCCATCCACTTT,TRBV18,.,.,TRBJ1-6
CSVERPHTEAFF,TGCAGCGTTGAAAGACCGCACACTGAAGCTTTCTTT,TRBV29-1,.,few,TRBJ1-1
CASSIPGSSFTAFF,TGTGCCAGTAGTATCCCAGGGAGTTCTTTCACGGCTTTCTTT,TRBV19,.,.,TRBJ1-1
CASSPDRGQETQYF,TGTGCCAGCAGTCCGGACAGGGGACAAGAGACCCAGTACTTC,TRBV2,TRBD1,many,TRBJ2-5
CASSYTRSSYEQYF,TGCGCCAGCAGCTACACCAGGAGCTCCTACGAGCAGTACTTC,TRBV5-1,.,few,TRBJ2-7
CASRDTGGLNEQFF,TGTGCCAGCAGGGATACAGGGGGGCTCAATGAGCAGTTCTTC,TRBV27,TRBD1,.,TRBJ2-1
CASSQEIGSPLHF,TGCGCCAGCAGCCAAGAAATCGGTTCACCCCTCCACTTT,TRBV4-3,.,many,TRBJ1-6
CASSQAGSNQPQHF,TGTGCCAGCAGCCAAGCGGGGAGCAATCAGCCCCAGCATTTT,TRBV3-1,.,.,TRBJ1-5
CASSQETARYQPQHF,TGTGCCAGCAGCCAAGAGACGGCCAGGTATCAGCCCCAGCATTTT,TRBV4-2,.,.,TRBJ1-5
CASSGTGAFNEKLFF,TGTGCCAGCAGTGGGACAGGAGCCTTTAATGAAAAACTGTTTTTT,TRBV6-5,TRBD1,.,TRBJ1-4
CASSLKADTQYF,TGTGCCAGCAGTTTAAAAGCAGATACGCAGTATTTT,TRBV12-3/TRBV12-4,.,.,TRBJ2-3
CSARPPHTGDTQYF,TGCAGTGCTAGACCCCCCCACACGGGCGATACGCAGTATTTT,TRBV20-1,.,.,TRBJ2-3
CASSPGALNLGEQYF,TGCGCCAGCAGTCCTGGGGCCCTCAATTTAGGCGAGCAGTACTTC,TRBV5-1,.,few,TRBJ2-7
CASRSGGLQSSYNEQFF,TGTGCCAGCAGGAGCGGGGGGCTCCAAAGCTCCTACAATGAGCAGTTCTTC,TRBV6-2/TRBV6-3,TRBD2,few,TRBJ2-1
CAWRRTGGDGYTF,TGTGCCTGGAGAAGGACAGGAGGAGATGGCTACACCTTC,TRBV30,TRBD1,.,TRBJ1-2
CASSLGITDTQYF,TGTGCCAGCAGCTTGGGAATCACAGATACGCAGTATTTT,TRBV5-4,.,.,TRBJ2-3
CASSQDGTTGQAFF,TGCGCCAGCAGCCAAGATGGGACGACAGGGCAAGCTTTCTTT,TRBV4-3,TRBD1,many,TRBJ1-1
CASSDTGRQPQHF,TGTGCCAGCAGTGATACGGGGCGGCAGCCCCAGCATTTT,TRBV2,.,few,TRBJ1-5
CASRPLSGNTIYF,TGTGCCAGCAGGCCGCTGTCTGGAAACACCATATATTTT,TRBV27,.,few,TRBJ1-3
CASSLGLSQPQHF,TGTGCCAGCAGCTTAGGTCTTAGTCAGCCCCAGCATTTT,TRBV7-8,.,.,TRBJ1-5
CASSFERGGETQYF,TGCGCCAGCAGCTTTGAACGGGGTGGGGAGACCCAGTACTTC,TRBV5-1,.,.,TRBJ2-5
CASRRTGTENYGYTF,TGTGCCAGCAGACGAACCGGGACGGAAAACTATGGCTACACCTTC,TRBV6-4,.,.,TRBJ1-2
CASSWAGLNTEAFF,TGCGCCAGCAGCTGGGCAGGGTTGAACACTGAAGCTTTCTTT,TRBV5-1,.,many,TRBJ1-1